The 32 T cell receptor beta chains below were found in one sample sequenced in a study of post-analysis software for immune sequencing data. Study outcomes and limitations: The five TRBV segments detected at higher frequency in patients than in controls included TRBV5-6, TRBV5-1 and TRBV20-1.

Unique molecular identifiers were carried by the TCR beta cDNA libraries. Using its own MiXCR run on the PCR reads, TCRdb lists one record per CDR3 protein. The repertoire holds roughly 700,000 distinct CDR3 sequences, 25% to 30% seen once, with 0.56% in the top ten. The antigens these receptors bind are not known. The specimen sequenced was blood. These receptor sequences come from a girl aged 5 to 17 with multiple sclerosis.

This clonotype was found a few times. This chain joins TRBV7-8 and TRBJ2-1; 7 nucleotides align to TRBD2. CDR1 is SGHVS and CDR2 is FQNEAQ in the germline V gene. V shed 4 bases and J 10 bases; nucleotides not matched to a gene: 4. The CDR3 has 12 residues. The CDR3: CASSSTSEEQFF. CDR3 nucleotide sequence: TGTGCCAGCAGCTCTACTAGCGAGGAGCAGTTCTTC.

This chain's CDR3 is CASTLQGDRSEETQYF. The CDR3 nucleotides are TGTGCCAGCACCTTACAGGGAGACAGGTCGGAGGAGACCCAGTACTTC. The V call is TRBV6-1, the J call TRBJ2-5, with D tentatively TRBD1 (6 bases). The CDR3 extends over 16 amino acids. CDR1 is MNHNS and CDR2 is SASEGT in the germline V gene. V lost 7 bases, J lost 5 bases, and 23 bases lay in between.

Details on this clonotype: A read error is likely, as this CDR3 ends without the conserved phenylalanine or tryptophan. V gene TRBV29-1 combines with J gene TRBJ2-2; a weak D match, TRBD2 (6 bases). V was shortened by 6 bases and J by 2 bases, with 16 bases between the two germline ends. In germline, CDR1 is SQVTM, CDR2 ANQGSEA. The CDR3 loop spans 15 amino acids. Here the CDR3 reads CSVSPGLLNTGELFL. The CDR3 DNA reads TGCAGCGTCAGCCCGGGACTCCTTAACACCGGGGAGCTGTTTTTA.

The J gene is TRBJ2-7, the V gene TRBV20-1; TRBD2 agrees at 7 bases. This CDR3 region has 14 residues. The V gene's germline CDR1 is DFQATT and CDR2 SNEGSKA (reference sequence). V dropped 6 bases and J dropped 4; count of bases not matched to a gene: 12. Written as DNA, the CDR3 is TGCAGTGCCACATGGAGCGGGAAAGGATACGAGCAGTACTTC. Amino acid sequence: CSATWSGKGYEQYF.

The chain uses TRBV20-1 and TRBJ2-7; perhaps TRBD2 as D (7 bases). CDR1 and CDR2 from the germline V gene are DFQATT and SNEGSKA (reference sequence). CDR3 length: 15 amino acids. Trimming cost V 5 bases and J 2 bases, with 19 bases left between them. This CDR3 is CSAPRRGDTPYEQYF. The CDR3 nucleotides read TGCAGTGCTCCACGACGGGGGGACACACCCTACGAGCAGTACTTC.

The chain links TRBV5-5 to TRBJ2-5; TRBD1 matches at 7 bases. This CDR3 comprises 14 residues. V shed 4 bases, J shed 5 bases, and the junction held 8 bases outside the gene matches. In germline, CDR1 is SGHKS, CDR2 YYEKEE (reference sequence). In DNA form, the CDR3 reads TGTGCCAGCAGCGTACCGACAGGGTCGGAGACCCAGTACTTC. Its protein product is CASSVPTGSETQYF.

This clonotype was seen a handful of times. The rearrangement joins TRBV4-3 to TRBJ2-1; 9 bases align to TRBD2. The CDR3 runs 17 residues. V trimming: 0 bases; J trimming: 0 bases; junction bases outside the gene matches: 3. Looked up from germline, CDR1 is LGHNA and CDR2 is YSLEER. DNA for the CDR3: TGCGCCAGCAGCCAAGACGCACTAGCGGGCTCCTACAATGAGCAGTTCTTC. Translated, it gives CASSQDALAGSYNEQFF.

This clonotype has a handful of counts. The CDR3 nucleotides read TGTGCCAGCAGCCTTGGACTCTTGGAGACCCAGTACTTC. It is translated as CASSLGLLETQYF. The V and J genes are TRBV7-8 and TRBJ2-5; perhaps TRBD2 as D (5 bases). Per the germline V gene, CDR1 is SGHVS and CDR2 is FQNEAQ. The CDR3 is made up of 13 amino acids. With 5 bases removed from V and 5 bases from J, the gap between germline ends came to 12 bases.

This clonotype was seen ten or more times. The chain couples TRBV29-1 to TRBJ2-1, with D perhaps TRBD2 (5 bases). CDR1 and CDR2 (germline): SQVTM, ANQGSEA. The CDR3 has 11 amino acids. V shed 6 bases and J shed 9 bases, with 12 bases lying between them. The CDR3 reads CSVQIAFEQFF. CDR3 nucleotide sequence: TGCAGCGTCCAAATAGCGTTTGAGCAGTTCTTC.

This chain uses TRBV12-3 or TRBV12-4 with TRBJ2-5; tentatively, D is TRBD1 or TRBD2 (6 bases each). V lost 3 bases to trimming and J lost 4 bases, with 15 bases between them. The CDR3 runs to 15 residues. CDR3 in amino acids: CASSLPEGGGETQYF. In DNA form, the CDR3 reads TGTGCCAGCAGTTTGCCCGAGGGGGGAGGAGAGACCCAGTACTTC.

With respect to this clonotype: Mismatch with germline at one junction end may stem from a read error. CDR3 region: CASSLGGYSNQPRHF. CDR3 DNA sequence: TGTGCCAGCAGCTTAGGGGGGTATAGCAATCAGCCCCGGCATTTT. The V and J genes are TRBV7-9 and TRBJ1-5; D is perhaps TRBD1 (5 bases). Per the germline V gene, CDR1 is SEHNR and CDR2 is FQNEAQ (reference sequence). CDR3 size: 15 residues. The variable domain in full, with the rest retrieved from reference TRBV7-9 and TRBJ1-5, is DTGVSQNPRHKITKRGQNVTFRCDPISEHNRLYWYRQTLGQGPEFLTYFQNEAQLEKSRLLSDRFSAERPKGSFSTLEIQRTEQGDSAMYLCASSLGGYSNQPRHFGDGTRLSIL.

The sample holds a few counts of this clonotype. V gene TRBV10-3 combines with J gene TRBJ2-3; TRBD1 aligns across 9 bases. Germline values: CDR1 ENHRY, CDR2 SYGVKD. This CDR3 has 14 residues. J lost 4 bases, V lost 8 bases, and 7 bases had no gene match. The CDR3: CAISGQGSADTQYF. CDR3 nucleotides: TGTGCCATCTCGGGACAGGGAAGCGCAGATACGCAGTATTTT.

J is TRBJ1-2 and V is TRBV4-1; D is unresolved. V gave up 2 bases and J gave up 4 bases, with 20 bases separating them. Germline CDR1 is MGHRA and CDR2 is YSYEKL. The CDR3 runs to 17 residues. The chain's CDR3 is CASSQSLRSGGRYGYTF. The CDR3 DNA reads TGCGCCAGCAGCCAATCCCTTCGTTCGGGAGGACGCTATGGCTACACCTTC.

Here the CDR3 reads CASSLLGDTGELFF. CDR3 nucleotide sequence: TGCGCCAGCAGCTTGTTAGGGGACACCGGGGAGCTGTTTTTT. The V call is TRBV5-1, the J call TRBJ2-2, with a tentative D call TRBD1 (5 bases). V was clipped by 1 base and J by 3 bases, with 7 bases between them. The germline V gene encodes CDR1 SGHRS and CDR2 YFSETQ. This CDR3 is built from 14 residues.

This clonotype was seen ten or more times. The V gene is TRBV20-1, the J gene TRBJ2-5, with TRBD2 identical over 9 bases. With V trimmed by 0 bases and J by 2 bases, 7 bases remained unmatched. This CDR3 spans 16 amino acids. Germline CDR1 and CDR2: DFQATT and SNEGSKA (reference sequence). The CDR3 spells CSARDVKRGAQETQYF. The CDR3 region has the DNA TGCAGTGCTAGAGACGTTAAGCGGGGGGCACAAGAGACCCAGTACTTC.

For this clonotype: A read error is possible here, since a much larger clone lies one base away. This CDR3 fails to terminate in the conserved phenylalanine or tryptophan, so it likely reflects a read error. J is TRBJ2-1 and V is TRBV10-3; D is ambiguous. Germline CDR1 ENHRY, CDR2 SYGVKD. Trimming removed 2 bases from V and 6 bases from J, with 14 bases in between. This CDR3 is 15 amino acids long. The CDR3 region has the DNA TGTGCCATCAGTGAGACGGAGCGATCTGGCAATGAGCAGTTCTTA. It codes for CAISETERSGNEQFL.

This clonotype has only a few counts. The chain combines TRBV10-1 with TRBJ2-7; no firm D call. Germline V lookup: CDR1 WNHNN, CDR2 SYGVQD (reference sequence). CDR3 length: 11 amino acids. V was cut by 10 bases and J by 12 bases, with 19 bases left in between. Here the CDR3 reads CATSQESFLYF. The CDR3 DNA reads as TGCGCCACCTCTCAGGAGTCTTTTCTGTACTTC.

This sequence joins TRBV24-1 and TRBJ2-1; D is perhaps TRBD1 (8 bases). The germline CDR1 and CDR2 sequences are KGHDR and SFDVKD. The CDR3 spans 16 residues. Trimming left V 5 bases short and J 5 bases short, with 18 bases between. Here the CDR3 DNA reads TGTGCCACCAGTGCCCTAACAGGGGGGGCCAACAATGAGCAGTTCTTC. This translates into CATSALTGGANNEQFF.

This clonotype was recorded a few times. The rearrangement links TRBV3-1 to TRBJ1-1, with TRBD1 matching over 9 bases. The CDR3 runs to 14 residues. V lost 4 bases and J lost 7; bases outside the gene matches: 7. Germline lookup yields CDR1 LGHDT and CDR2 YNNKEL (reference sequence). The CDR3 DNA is TGTGCCAGCAGCCTAACAGGGGGCCGGGGTGAAGCTTTCTTT. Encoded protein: CASSLTGGRGEAFF. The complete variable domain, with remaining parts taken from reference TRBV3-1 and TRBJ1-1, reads DTAVSQTPKYLVTQMGNDKSIKCEQNLGHDTMYWYKQDSKKFLKIMFSYNNKELIINETVPNRFSPKSPDKAHLNLHINSLELGDSAVYFCASSLTGGRGEAFFGQGTRLTVV.

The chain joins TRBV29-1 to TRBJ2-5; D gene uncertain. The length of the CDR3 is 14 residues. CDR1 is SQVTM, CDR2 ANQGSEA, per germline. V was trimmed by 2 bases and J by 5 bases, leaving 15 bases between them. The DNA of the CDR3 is TGCAGCGTTGAAATTCGTATCCACGGGGAGACCCAGTACTTC. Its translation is CSVEIRIHGETQYF.

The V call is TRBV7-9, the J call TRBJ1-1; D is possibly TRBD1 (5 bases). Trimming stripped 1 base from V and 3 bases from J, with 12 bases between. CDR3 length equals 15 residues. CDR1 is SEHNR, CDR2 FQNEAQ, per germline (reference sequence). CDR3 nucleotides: TGTGCCAGCAGCTTAGGGGGACGGGGGGACACTGAAGCTTTCTTT. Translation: CASSLGGRGDTEAFF.

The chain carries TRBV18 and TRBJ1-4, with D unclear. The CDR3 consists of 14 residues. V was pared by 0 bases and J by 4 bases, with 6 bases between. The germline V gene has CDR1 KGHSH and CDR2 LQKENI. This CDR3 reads CASSPPPGNEKLFF. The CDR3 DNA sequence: TGTGCCAGCTCACCACCGCCGGGTAATGAAAAACTGTTTTTT.

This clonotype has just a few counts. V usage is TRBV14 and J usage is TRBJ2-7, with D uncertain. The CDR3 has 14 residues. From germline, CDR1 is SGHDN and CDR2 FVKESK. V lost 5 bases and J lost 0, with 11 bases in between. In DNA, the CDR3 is TGTGCCAGCAGCGCGTTGATGGACTCCTACGAGCAGTACTTC. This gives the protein CASSALMDSYEQYF.

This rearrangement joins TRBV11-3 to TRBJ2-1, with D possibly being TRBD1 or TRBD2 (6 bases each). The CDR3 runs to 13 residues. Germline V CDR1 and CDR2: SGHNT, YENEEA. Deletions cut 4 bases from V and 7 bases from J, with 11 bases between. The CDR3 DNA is TGTGCCAGCAGCTCGCAGGGGAGGAATGAGCAGTTCTTC. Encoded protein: CASSSQGRNEQFF.

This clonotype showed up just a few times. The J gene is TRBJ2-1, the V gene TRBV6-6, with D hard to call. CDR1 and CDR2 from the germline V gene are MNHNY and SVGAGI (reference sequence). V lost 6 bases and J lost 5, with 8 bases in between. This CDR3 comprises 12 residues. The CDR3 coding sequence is TGTGCCAGCAGCTTTGGCCACAATGAGCAGTTCTTC. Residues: CASSFGHNEQFF.

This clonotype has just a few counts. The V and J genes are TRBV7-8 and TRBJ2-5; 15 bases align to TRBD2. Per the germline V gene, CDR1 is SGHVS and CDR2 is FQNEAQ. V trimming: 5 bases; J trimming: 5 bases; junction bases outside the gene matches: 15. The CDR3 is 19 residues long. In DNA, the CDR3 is TGTGCCAGCAGCAAAGCGGTCGGACTAGCGGGAGGGCGGGGTGAGACCCAGTACTTC. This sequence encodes CASSKAVGLAGGRGETQYF.

The CDR3 sequence: CSVELVAGETQYF. The CDR3 nucleotides read TGCAGCGTTGAATTGGTAGCTGGCGAGACCCAGTACTTC. The chain has TRBV29-1 and TRBJ2-5; D call uncertain. This CDR3 has 13 residues. Trimming removed 2 bases from V and 5 bases from J, with 12 bases in between. CDR1 SQVTM and CDR2 ANQGSEA come from the germline V gene.

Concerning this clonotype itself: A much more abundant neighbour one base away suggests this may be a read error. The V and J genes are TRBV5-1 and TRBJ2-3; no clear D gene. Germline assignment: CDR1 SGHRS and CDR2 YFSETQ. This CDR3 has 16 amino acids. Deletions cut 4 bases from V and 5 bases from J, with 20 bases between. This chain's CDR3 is CASSRTPGDNRDTQYF. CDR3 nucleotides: TGCGCCAGCAGCCGGACCCCAGGCGACAACCGAGATACGCAGTATTTT.

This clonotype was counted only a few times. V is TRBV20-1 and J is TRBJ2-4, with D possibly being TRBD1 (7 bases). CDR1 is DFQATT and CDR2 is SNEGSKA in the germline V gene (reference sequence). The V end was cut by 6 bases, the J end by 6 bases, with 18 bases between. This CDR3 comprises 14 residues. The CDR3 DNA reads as TGCAGTGCCATTGGGGGGACAGACTCAAACATTCAGTACTTC. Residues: CSAIGGTDSNIQYF.

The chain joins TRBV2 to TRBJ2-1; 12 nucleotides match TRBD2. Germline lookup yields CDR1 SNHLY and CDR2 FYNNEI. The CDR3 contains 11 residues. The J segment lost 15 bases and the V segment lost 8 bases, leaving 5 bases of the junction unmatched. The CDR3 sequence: CASALAGGTFF. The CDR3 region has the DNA TGTGCCAGCGCTCTAGCGGGAGGGACGTTCTTC.

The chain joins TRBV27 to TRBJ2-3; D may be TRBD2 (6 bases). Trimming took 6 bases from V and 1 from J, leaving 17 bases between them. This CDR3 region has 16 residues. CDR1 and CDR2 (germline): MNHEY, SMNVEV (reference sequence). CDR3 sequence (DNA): TGTGCCAGCAGCCGTCTTTGGGGGGATGGCACAGATACGCAGTATTTT. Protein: CASSRLWGDGTDTQYF.

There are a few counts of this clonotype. CDR3 nucleotide sequence: TGCAGCGTTGAGGATTACACTGAAGCTTTCTTT. Translated, it gives CSVEDYTEAFF. This chain uses TRBV29-1 with TRBJ1-1; D is undetermined. This CDR3 spans 11 amino acids. The V gene lost 3 bases and the J gene lost 3 bases, with 5 bases spanning the gap. From germline, CDR1 is SQVTM and CDR2 ANQGSEA.